This T cell receptor beta chain appears in the sequencing data of a study of blood T cell repertoires in COVID-19. Study summary: The analysed material was cDNA or gDNA that came from T cells, B-cell-depleted T cells, or PBMCs.

About this clone itself: In the same sample, other DNA sequences code for this CDR3.

This CDR3 comprises 12 residues. The ends lost 5 bases at V and 7 bases at J; junction bases unmatched: 2. CDR1 is SNHLY, CDR2 FYNNEI, per germline. The study recruited people aged roughly 18 to 95 years across 20 to 30 US areas. Original methodology: Estimation of nucleated cell counts was performed using reference gene primer amplification. The assay was immunoSEQ multiplex PCR, and TCRdb's table has in-frame clones only and misses some. That table supplies the V and J calls and clone size; D and trimming were determined from the DNA. The repertoire holds 270,000 or so clones, with 70% to 90% as singletons.

The source of this sequence is a woman in her forties or fifties who had been exposed to COVID-19. V is TRBV2 and J is TRBJ2-7; 10 bases match TRBD1. The sequenced sample was PBMCs or T cells enriched from blood (not recorded which). DNA of the CDR3: TGTGCCAGCAGTAGGGACAGGGGAGAGCAGTACTTC. Residues: CASSRDRGEQYF.